This T cell receptor (beta chain) was sequenced during a study of human versus mouse CDR3 diversity and MHC coevolution. The table came from immunoSEQ multiplex PCR; TCRdb's copy has only in-frame clones and leaves some out. The repertoire holds about 83,000 clones, with around 90% as singletons. The CDR3 totals 13 residues. The trim removed 6 bases at V and 8 bases at J, leaving 5 bases unmatched. Germline lookup yields CDR1 LNHDA and CDR2 SQIVND (reference sequence). The receptor was derived from a person aged 25 to 69 in good health. Sequenced material: naive CD4+ T cells from blood. Indicated subset: CD45RO-negative CD62L-positive naive CD4 T cells. The chain joins TRBV19 to TRBJ2-1; 9 positions match TRBD2. The CDR3 loop reads CASRAGGPHEQFF. CDR3 sequence (DNA): TGTGCCAGTAGGGCGGGAGGGCCTCATGAGCAGTTCTTC.